The present T cell receptor beta chain was sequenced within a study of T cell responses to AZD1222 COVID-19 vaccine. Study-level information: Second doses that came at about 4 or about 12 weeks were put together.

Profiling relied on immunoSEQ multiplex PCR, and the TCRdb table lists in-frame clones only, not all of them. The sample has fewer than 70,000 clones; approximately 90% are singletons. Study-level points and caveats: A mostly white British donor set with more females was recruited, and clonal diversity was possibly underestimated.

With regard to this clone: The antigen is unknown.

The length of the CDR3 is 15 residues. CDR1 and CDR2 (germline): SEHNR, FQNEAQ (reference sequence). After removal of 5 bases from V and 5 bases from J, the junction contained 9 bases not matched to a gene. This receptor was identified in an adult in good health. This chain connects TRBV7-9 to TRBJ2-7; 10 nucleotides line up with TRBD1. Sequencing used peripheral blood, obtained on day 0 of AZD1222 vaccination. The CDR3 DNA reads as TGTGCCAGCAGCAACCGGGACAGGGGTGCCCACGAGCAGTACTTC. Its protein is CASSNRDRGAHEQYF.